The 13 T cell receptor beta chains reported below all come from one sample, sequenced in a study of CD8+ T cells in alopecia areata. As the sequencing template, cDNA was produced by extracting RNA and reverse transcribing it. Data came from immunoSEQ multiplex PCR; TCRdb stores just in-frame clones and leaves some out. The sample yields 150,000 to 180,000 clones, approximately 53% seen once. This specimen consisted of CD8+ T cells sorted from blood, obtained at week 0. These receptor sequences come from a human donor with alopecia areata.

The table lists this clone with a few counts. The chain joins TRBV4-3 to TRBJ2-7, with 7 bases aligning to TRBD1. This CDR3 is 15 amino acids long. The germline CDR1 and CDR2 sequences are LGHNA and YSLEER. The trim removed 3 bases at V and 3 bases at J, leaving 8 bases unmatched. The CDR3 bases are TGCGCCAGCAGCCAGGAGCGACAGGGTAGCTACGAGCAGTACTTC. As protein: CASSQERQGSYEQYF.

The CDR3 protein is CAFLSASTNEKLFF. The CDR3 DNA is TGTGCCTTCCTTTCAGCTTCAACTAATGAAAAACTGTTTTTT. This chain joins TRBV30 and TRBJ1-4; D is undetermined. Germline V CDR1 and CDR2: GTSNPN, SVGIG (reference sequence). V was shortened by 7 bases and J by 0 bases, with 12 bases between the two germline ends. The CDR3 totals 14 residues.

The rearrangement links TRBV4-3 to TRBJ2-7; no definite D call. V dropped 0 bases and J dropped 6 bases, with 15 bases sitting between them. This CDR3 region has 15 residues. CDR1 is LGHNA and CDR2 is YSLEER in the germline V gene. The DNA of the CDR3 is TGCGCCAGCAGCCAAGATCATTCTAGTAAACGCGAGCAGTACTTC. Protein: CASSQDHSSKREQYF.

The table lists this clone with a few counts. This chain links TRBV29-1 with TRBJ1-2, with D possibly TRBD1 on 5 matching bases. V was cut by 6 bases and J by 4 bases, with 18 bases left in between. This CDR3 spans 14 amino acids. Germline-derived CDR1 and CDR2 are SQVTM and ANQGSEA. The CDR3 loop reads CSVTNEDNSYGYTF. CDR3 DNA: TGCAGCGTGACCAACGAGGACAATTCCTATGGCTACACCTTC. Looking up the rest from reference TRBV29-1 and TRBJ1-2 gives the full variable domain: SAVISQKPSRDICQRGTSLTIQCQVDSQVTMMFWYRQQPGQSLTLIATANQGSEATYESGFVIDKFPISRPNLTFSTLTVSNMSPEDSSIYLCSVTNEDNSYGYTFGSGTRLTVV.

The rearrangement uses TRBV29-1 and TRBJ2-7; no firm D call. This CDR3 is 12 amino acids long. Deletions cut 1 base from V and 4 bases from J, with 8 bases between. Germline V CDR1 and CDR2: SQVTM, ANQGSEA. CDR3: CSVEGKNYEQYF. The CDR3, as DNA: TGCAGCGTTGAAGGCAAGAATTACGAGCAGTACTTC.

The rearrangement uses TRBV29-1 and TRBJ2-3; tentative D call: TRBD1 (6 bases). Trimming pared 4 bases from V and 1 base from J, leaving 12 bases between. CDR1 and CDR2 from the germline V gene are SQVTM and ANQGSEA. The CDR3 has 14 residues. The CDR3 here is CSVAGDLGTDTQYF. The CDR3 nucleotides read TGCAGCGTTGCAGGGGACCTAGGCACAGATACGCAGTATTTT.

This clone appeared a few times. V gene TRBV12-5 combines with J gene TRBJ2-7; 14 bases agree with TRBD2. Per the germline V gene, CDR1 is LGHNT and CDR2 is FRNRAP. Trimming removed 1 base from V and 11 bases from J; junction bases left unmatched: 4. The CDR3 contains 14 residues. The CDR3 sequence: CASGLGLAGGPEYF. The DNA for the CDR3 is TGTGCTAGTGGTTTGGGACTAGCGGGGGGGCCGGAGTACTTC. Drawing the rest from reference TRBV12-5 and TRBJ2-7, the complete variable domain is DARVTQTPRHKVTEMGQEVTMRCQPILGHNTVFWYRQTMMQGLELLAYFRNRAPLDDSGMPKDRFSAEMPDATLATLKIQPSEPRDSAVYFCASGLGLAGGPEYFGPGTRLTVT.

The table lists this clone with a few counts. The J gene is TRBJ2-7, the V gene TRBV29-1; TRBD2 might be the D (5 bases). V was trimmed by 4 bases and J by 5 bases, leaving 9 bases between them. CDR1 and CDR2 from the germline V gene are SQVTM and ANQGSEA. The CDR3 runs to 11 residues. The CDR3 DNA reads as TGCAGCGTTGGACGGGGAAACGAGCAGTACTTC. Its protein product is CSVGRGNEQYF.

This clone showed up just once. The genes are TRBV30 and TRBJ2-1, with TRBD1 matching over 9 bases. There are 15 residues in the CDR3. Germline CDR1 and CDR2: GTSNPN and SVGIG (reference sequence). Trimming cost V 3 bases and J 7 bases; bases outside gene matches: 10. Written as DNA, the CDR3 is TGTGCCTGGAGACATTTTGGGACAGGGTCGAATGAGCAGTTCTTC. Translation gives CAWRHFGTGSNEQFF.

This sequence joins TRBV9 and TRBJ2-2; perhaps D is TRBD1 or TRBD2 (5 bases each). CDR3 length: 13 residues. Germline V CDR1 and CDR2: SGDLS, YYNGEE. V lost 5 bases to trimming and J lost 6 bases, with 11 bases between them. CDR3 coding DNA: TGTGCCAGCAGTGATCCGGGGCCCGGGGAGCTGTTTTTT. Translating it yields CASSDPGPGELFF. The variable domain in full, with the rest retrieved from reference TRBV9 and TRBJ2-2, is DSGVTQTPKHLITATGQRVTLRCSPRSGDLSVYWYQQSLDQGLQFLIQYYNGEERAKGNILERFSAQQFPDLHSELNLSSLELGDSALYFCASSDPGPGELFFGEGSRLTVL.

This clone was seen only a few times. The chain carries TRBV6-4 and TRBJ2-3, with 11 bases that match TRBD1. Per germline, CDR1 MRHNA and CDR2 SNTAGT. This CDR3 has 15 residues. The junction had 7 bases not matched to a gene; V was cut back by 5 bases and J by 6 bases. The CDR3 spells CASSLRTGGIDTQYF. CDR3 DNA sequence: TGTGCCAGCAGTCTTCGGACAGGGGGCATTGATACGCAGTATTTT.

V gene TRBV15 combines with J gene TRBJ2-7, with D unresolved. This CDR3 is 15 amino acids long. V lost 1 base to trimming and J lost 1 base, with 11 bases between them. CDR1 is LNHNV and CDR2 is YYDKDF in the germline V gene (reference sequence). The CDR3 reads CATSRVGIPSYEQYF. The CDR3 bases are TGTGCCACCAGCAGAGTAGGGATCCCTTCCTACGAGCAGTACTTC. Supplemented by reference TRBV15 and TRBJ2-7, the full variable domain reads DAMVIQNPRYQVTQFGKPVTLSCSQTLNHNVMYWYQQKSSQAPKLLFHYYDKDFNNEADTPDNFQSRRPNTSFCFLDIRSPGLGDTAMYLCATSRVGIPSYEQYFGPGTRLTVT.

This clone was observed a handful of times. The chain links TRBV29-1 to TRBJ1-2; unclear D gene. The CDR3 totals 14 residues. V was cut by 2 bases and J by 6 bases, with 16 bases left in between. Germline values: CDR1 SQVTM, CDR2 ANQGSEA. DNA for the CDR3: TGCAGCGTTGAACCTCCCGACAAGGCGAATGGCTACACCTTC. The encoded protein is CSVEPPDKANGYTF.